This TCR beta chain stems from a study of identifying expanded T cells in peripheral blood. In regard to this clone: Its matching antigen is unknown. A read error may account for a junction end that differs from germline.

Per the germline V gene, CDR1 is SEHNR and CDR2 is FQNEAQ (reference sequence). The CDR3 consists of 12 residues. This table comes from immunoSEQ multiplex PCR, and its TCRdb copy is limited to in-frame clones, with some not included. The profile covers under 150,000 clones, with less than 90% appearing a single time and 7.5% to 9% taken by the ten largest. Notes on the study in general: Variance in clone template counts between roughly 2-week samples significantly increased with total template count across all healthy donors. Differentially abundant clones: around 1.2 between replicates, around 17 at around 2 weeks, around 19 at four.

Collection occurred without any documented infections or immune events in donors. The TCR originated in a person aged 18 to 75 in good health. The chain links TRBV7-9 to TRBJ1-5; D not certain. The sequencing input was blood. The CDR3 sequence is CASSLFMQPQHF. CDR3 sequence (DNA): TGTGCAAGCAGCTTATTTATGCAGCCCCAGCATTTT.